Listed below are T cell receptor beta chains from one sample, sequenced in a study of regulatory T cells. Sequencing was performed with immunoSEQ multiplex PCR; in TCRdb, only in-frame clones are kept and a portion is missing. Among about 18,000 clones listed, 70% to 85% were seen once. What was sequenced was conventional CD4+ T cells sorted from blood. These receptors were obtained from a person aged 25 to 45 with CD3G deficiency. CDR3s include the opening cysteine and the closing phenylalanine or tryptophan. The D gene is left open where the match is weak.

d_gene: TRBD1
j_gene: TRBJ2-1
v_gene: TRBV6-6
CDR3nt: TGTGCCAGCAGCCTTACCCGGGACAGCACTCTCCCAATCTGGTTCTTC
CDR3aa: CASSLTRDSTLPIWFF

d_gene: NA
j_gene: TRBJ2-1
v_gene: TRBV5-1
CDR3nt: TGCGCCAGCAGCTTGGGACAACGGGCCCAGGATGAGCAGTTCTTC
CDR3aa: CASSLGQRAQDEQFF

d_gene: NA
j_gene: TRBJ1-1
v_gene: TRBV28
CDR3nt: TGTGCCAGCAGTCGGGACGTCACTGAAGCTTTCTTT
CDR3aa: CASSRDVTEAFF

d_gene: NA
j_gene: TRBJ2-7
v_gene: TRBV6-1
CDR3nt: TGTGCCAGCAGTGGCGCATTAACCTACGAGCAGTACTTC
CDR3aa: CASSGALTYEQYF

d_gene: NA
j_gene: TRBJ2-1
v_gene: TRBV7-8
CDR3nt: TGTGCCAGCAGCTTAGATCGGGGGTTCGTCGCGGATGAGCAGTTCTTC
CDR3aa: CASSLDRGFVADEQFF